This T cell receptor beta chain came from a study of blood T cell repertoires in COVID-19. Study information: Specimens from acute and convalescent COVID-19 originated in the United States, Italy and Spain. In each case, the material was cDNA or gDNA derived from T cells, B-cell-depleted T cells, or PBMCs.

Per the original data handling: Reference gene primer amplification in the assay estimated nucleated cell counts. Profiled with immunoSEQ multiplex PCR; TCRdb holds only in-frame clones, not every one. The V and J calls and the clone size are those of that table, but D and trimming were determined from the DNA. Here the sample spans approximately 100,000 clones, 75% to 85% being singletons. The ends lost 4 bases at V and 4 bases at J; junction bases unmatched: 7. This CDR3 spans 14 amino acids. Per the germline V gene, CDR1 is SGHNT and CDR2 is YYREEE (reference sequence). The sample taken for sequencing was peripheral blood. The rearrangement joins TRBV5-4 to TRBJ2-7, with 8 nucleotides matching TRBD1. The origin of this receptor is a woman older than 75 with active or convalescent COVID-19. The CDR3 spells CASSLGQGPYEQYF. The CDR3 bases are TGTGCCAGCAGCCTAGGACAGGGACCTTACGAGCAGTACTTC.